The 21 T cell receptor beta chains below all came from one sample that was sequenced in a study of technical replicates of blood from several donors. The assay was immunoSEQ multiplex PCR, and TCRdb's table has in-frame clones only and misses some. This sample has about 89,000 clones, with just under 95% found just once. The sequenced sample was T cells isolated from PBMCs. The receptors were sampled from a human donor in good health.

The chain carries TRBV11-2 and TRBJ1-1; a possible D gene is TRBD1 (5 bases). The CDR3 extends over 15 amino acids. CDR1 is SGHAT, CDR2 FQNNGV, per germline. Trimming pared 2 bases from V and 0 bases from J, leaving 10 bases between. The CDR3 region has the DNA TGTGCCAGCAGCTTATACGGACAAATGAACACTGAAGCTTTCTTT. Translated, it gives CASSLYGQMNTEAFF.

Note on this clone: Lacking the conserved final phenylalanine or tryptophan, this CDR3 likely reflects a read error. The DNA is omitted, as the CDR3 cannot be located on it reliably, and the CDR3 follows TCRdb's listing. The chain has TRBV5-6 and TRBJ1-3; the D call TRBD1 from the table was never checked on the DNA. Per germline, CDR1 SGHDT and CDR2 YYEEEE. The CDR3 contains 12 residues when both ends are counted. This CDR3 reads CASSLIGRDRDV.

This chain connects TRBV27 to TRBJ2-5, with 11 positions matching TRBD2. With V trimmed by 9 bases and J by 4 bases, 7 bases remained unmatched. The CDR3 has 14 residues. The germline CDR1 and CDR2 sequences are MNHEY and SMNVEV (reference sequence). This CDR3 is CASRLAGGTETQYF. The CDR3 DNA sequence: TGTGCCAGTCGTCTAGCGGGAGGAACAGAGACCCAGTACTTC.

This chain links TRBV2 with TRBJ1-5; 7 bases are a match to TRBD1. V lost 3 bases to trimming and J lost 9 bases; unmatched junction nucleotides: 14. This CDR3 contains 16 residues. Looked up from germline, CDR1 is SNHLY and CDR2 is FYNNEI. The chain's CDR3 is CASSDSGTARSRPQHF. For the CDR3, the DNA is TGTGCCAGCAGTGACTCCGGGACAGCCCGGAGTCGGCCCCAGCATTTT.

The rearrangement uses TRBV4-1 and TRBJ2-2; D is ambiguous. CDR1 is MGHRA, CDR2 YSYEKL, per germline. The V end was cut by 0 bases, the J end by 4 bases, with 9 bases between. CDR3 length: 15 residues. The chain's CDR3 is CASSQDLRVTGELFF. The CDR3 DNA reads as TGCGCCAGCAGCCAAGATTTACGGGTCACCGGGGAGCTGTTTTTT.

The CDR3 DNA sequence: TGCGCCAGCAGCGGGACAGGGGATGAGCAGTACTTC. Its protein is CASSGTGDEQYF. This chain links TRBV10-1 with TRBJ2-7; 10 bases match TRBD1. The CDR3 sequence is 12 residues long. In germline, CDR1 is WNHNN, CDR2 SYGVQD (reference sequence). J lost 7 bases, V lost 6 bases, and 3 bases had no gene match.

This chain uses TRBV5-1 with TRBJ2-7; 10 nucleotides align to TRBD1. V lost 1 base, J lost 3 bases, and 4 bases stayed unmatched. CDR1 SGHRS and CDR2 YFSETQ come from the germline V gene. This CDR3 is built from 15 residues. The CDR3 nucleotides read TGCGCCAGCAGCTTGAATGGACAGGGGGTCTACGAGCAGTACTTC. Protein sequence: CASSLNGQGVYEQYF.

The gene calls are TRBV11-2 and TRBJ2-7, with a weak D call TRBD2 (6 bases). Germline loops: CDR1 SGHAT, CDR2 FQNNGV. The CDR3 length is 15 residues. Trimming took off 5 bases at V and 3 bases at J, with 17 bases between the two ends. CDR3 region: CASSITGTGDYEQYF. The CDR3 bases are TGTGCCAGCAGCATTACCGGGACGGGGGACTACGAGCAGTACTTC.

The rearrangement uses TRBV14 and TRBJ2-3; 8 bases match TRBD2. The CDR3 is 16 residues long. Trimming took 1 base from V and 7 from J; bases not matched to a gene: 10. Looked up from germline, CDR1 is SGHDN and CDR2 is FVKESK. The CDR3 DNA is TGTGCCAGCAGCCAAGGAAGACTAGCGATGTTAAATACGCAGTATTTT. It is translated as CASSQGRLAMLNTQYF.

The chain carries TRBV13 and TRBJ1-1; the D gene is possibly TRBD1 (5 bases). The CDR3 spans 14 residues. Germline assignment: CDR1 PRHDT and CDR2 FYEKMQ (reference sequence). Trimming removed 5 bases from V and 5 bases from J, with 15 bases in between. The CDR3 DNA follows: TGTGCCAGCAGCGGGCGACAGTGGGCAACTGAAGCTTTCTTT. Translation: CASSGRQWATEAFF.

This rearrangement joins TRBV6-5 to TRBJ2-3; maybe TRBD2 (5 bases). Per germline, CDR1 MNHEY and CDR2 SVGAGI. Trimming removed 0 bases from V and 2 bases from J, with 6 bases in between. The CDR3 extends over 14 amino acids. This CDR3 reads CASSYSRVTDTQYF. In DNA, the CDR3 is TGTGCCAGCAGTTACTCGAGGGTCACAGATACGCAGTATTTT.

The rearrangement joins TRBV19 to TRBJ1-5; 12 nucleotides align to TRBD1. The germline gives CDR1 LNHDA, CDR2 SQIVND (reference sequence). The CDR3 consists of 19 residues. The junction had 13 bases not matched to a gene; V was cut back by 5 bases and J by 2 bases. CDR3: CASSPPGRDRGRGNQPQHF. The CDR3 DNA reads as TGTGCCAGTAGTCCTCCCGGTCGGGACAGGGGGCGAGGCAATCAGCCCCAGCATTTT.

This clone was seen a single time. V is TRBV18 and J is TRBJ2-3, with TRBD2 matching 8 bases. Germline V lookup: CDR1 KGHSH, CDR2 LQKENI. With 3 bases clipped from V and 4 bases from J, the junction kept 9 bases outside the gene matches. This CDR3 has 16 amino acids. The CDR3 nucleotides are TGTGCCAGCTCACCTTCTTACAGCGGGAGCGCAGATACGCAGTATTTT. This gives the protein CASSPSYSGSADTQYF.

The J gene is TRBJ2-1, the V gene TRBV6-1; D possibly corresponds to TRBD2 (6 bases). Trimming cost V 4 bases and J 4 bases, with 14 bases left between them. The length of the CDR3 is 15 residues. Germline CDR1 reads MNHNS; CDR2 reads SASEGT. In nucleotides, the CDR3 is TGTGCCAGCAGTGGAGACGGGAGTCCTTACAATGAGCAGTTCTTC. Translation gives CASSGDGSPYNEQFF.

J is TRBJ1-6 and V is TRBV7-9; 7 nucleotides agree with TRBD1. V lost 4 bases, J lost 7 bases, and 4 bases stayed unmatched. The CDR3 runs to 14 residues. The germline V gene has CDR1 SEHNR and CDR2 FQNEAQ (reference sequence). The CDR3 spells CASSSDRENSPLHF. The CDR3 coding sequence is TGTGCCAGCAGCTCCGACAGGGAGAATTCACCCCTCCACTTT.

The chain carries TRBV28 and TRBJ2-3; D gene unclear. This CDR3 is built from 15 residues. Looked up from germline, CDR1 is MDHEN and CDR2 is SYDVKM. V shed 3 bases and J shed 0 bases, with 10 bases lying between them. CDR3 DNA: TGTGCCAGCAGTTTCGTTAGTGGTAGCACAGATACGCAGTATTTT. It specifies CASSFVSGSTDTQYF.

The chain employs TRBV30 and TRBJ2-5, with a weak D call TRBD1 (5 bases). This CDR3 is built from 13 residues. Germline V gene lookup returns CDR1 GTSNPN and CDR2 SVGIG (reference sequence). Trimming removed 0 bases from V and 5 bases from J, with 10 bases in between. CDR3 loop: CAWSVRRGETQYF. CDR3 bases: TGTGCCTGGAGTGTACGAAGGGGTGAGACCCAGTACTTC.

This chain uses TRBV5-1 with TRBJ1-4; D is ambiguous. V was cut by 0 bases and J by 8 bases, with 14 bases left in between. Germline CDR1 SGHRS, CDR2 YFSETQ. The CDR3 contains 15 residues. The CDR3 region has the DNA TGCGCCAGCAGCTTGGCCGGTTCGTCCTCGGAAAAACTGTTTTTT. Translation gives CASSLAGSSSEKLFF.

The chain recombines TRBV5-1 with TRBJ2-2; D call uncertain. The CDR3 has 12 amino acids. Germline lookup yields CDR1 SGHRS and CDR2 YFSETQ. The V end lost 0 bases, the J end lost 11 bases, and 8 bases lay between the germline ends. The CDR3 loop is CASSLVFSELFF. CDR3 nucleotide sequence: TGCGCCAGCAGCTTGGTCTTTAGTGAGCTGTTTTTT.

This chain uses TRBV27 with TRBJ2-3; weak D call: TRBD1 (6 bases). This CDR3 comprises 14 residues. CDR1 is MNHEY and CDR2 is SMNVEV in the germline V gene (reference sequence). Trimming cost V 0 bases and J 7 bases, with 11 bases left between them. CDR3 loop: CASSLSRTANTQYF. CDR3 DNA sequence: TGTGCCAGCAGTTTATCCCGGACAGCTAATACGCAGTATTTT.

The J gene is TRBJ1-1, the V gene TRBV6-5, with a tentative D call TRBD1 (6 bases). The CDR3 extends over 16 amino acids. V lost 2 bases to trimming and J lost 2 bases, with 15 bases between them. The germline V gene encodes CDR1 MNHEY and CDR2 SVGAGI. This chain's CDR3 is CASSYPRGAGNTEAFF. The CDR3 DNA reads as TGTGCCAGCAGTTACCCCCGGGGGGCTGGCAACACTGAAGCTTTCTTT.